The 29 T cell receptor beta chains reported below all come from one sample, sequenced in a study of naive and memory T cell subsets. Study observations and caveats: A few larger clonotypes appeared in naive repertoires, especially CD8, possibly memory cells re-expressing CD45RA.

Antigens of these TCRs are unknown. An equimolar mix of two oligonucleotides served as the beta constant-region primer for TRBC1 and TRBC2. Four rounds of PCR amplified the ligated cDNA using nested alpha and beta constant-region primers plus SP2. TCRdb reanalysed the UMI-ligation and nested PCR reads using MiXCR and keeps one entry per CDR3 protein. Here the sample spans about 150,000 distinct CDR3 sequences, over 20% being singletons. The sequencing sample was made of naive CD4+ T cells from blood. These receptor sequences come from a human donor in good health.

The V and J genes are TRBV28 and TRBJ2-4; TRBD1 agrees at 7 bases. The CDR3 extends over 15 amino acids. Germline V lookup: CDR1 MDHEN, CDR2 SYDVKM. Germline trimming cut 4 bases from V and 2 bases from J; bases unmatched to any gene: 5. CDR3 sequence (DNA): TGTGCCAGCAGTTACAGGGGCCTCCCCAAAAACATTCAGTACTTC. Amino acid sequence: CASSYRGLPKNIQYF.

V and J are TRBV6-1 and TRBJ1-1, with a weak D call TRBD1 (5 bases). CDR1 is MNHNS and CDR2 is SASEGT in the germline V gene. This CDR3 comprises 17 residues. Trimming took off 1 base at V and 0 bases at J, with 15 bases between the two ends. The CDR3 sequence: CASSEVQGRPMNTEAFF. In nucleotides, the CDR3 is TGTGCCAGCAGTGAAGTGCAGGGTCGACCCATGAACACTGAAGCTTTCTTT.

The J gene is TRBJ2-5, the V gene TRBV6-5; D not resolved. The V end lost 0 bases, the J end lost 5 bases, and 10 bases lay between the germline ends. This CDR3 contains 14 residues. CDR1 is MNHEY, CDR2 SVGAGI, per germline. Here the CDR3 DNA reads TGTGCCAGCAGTTACTCGAAAGTTTTTGAGACCCAGTACTTC. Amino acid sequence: CASSYSKVFETQYF.

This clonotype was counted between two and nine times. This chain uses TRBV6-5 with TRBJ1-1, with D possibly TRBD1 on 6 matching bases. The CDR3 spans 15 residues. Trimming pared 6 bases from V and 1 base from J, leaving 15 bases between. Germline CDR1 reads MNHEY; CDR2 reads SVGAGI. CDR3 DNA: TGTGCCAGCAGGGTGTTGGGACAACAGAACACTGAAGCTTTCTTT. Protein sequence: CASRVLGQQNTEAFF.

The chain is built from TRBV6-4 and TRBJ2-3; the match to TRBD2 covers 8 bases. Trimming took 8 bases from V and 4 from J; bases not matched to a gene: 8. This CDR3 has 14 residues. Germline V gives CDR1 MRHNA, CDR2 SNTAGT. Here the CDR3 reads CASSHSGSADTQYF. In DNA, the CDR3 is TGTGCCAGCTCTCACAGCGGGAGCGCAGATACGCAGTATTTT.

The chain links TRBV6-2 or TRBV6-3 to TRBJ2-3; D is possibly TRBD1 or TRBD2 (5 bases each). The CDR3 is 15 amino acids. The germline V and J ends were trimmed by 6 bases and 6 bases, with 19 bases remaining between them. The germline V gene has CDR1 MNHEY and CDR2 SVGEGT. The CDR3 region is CASSEAGTPGDTQYF. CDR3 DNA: TGTGCCAGCAGCGAGGCCGGGACGCCTGGGGATACGCAGTATTTT.

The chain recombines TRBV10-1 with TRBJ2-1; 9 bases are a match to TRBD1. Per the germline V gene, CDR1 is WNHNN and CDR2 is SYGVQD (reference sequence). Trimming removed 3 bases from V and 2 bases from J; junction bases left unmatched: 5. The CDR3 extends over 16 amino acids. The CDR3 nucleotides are TGCGCCAGCAGTGACCCGGGGGACAGGGCCTACAATGAGCAGTTCTTC. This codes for CASSDPGDRAYNEQFF.

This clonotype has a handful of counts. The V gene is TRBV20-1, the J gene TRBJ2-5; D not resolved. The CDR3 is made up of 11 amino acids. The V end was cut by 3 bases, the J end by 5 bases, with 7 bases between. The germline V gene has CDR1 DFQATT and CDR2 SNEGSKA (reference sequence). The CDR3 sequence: CSARSEETQYF. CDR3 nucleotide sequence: TGCAGTGCTAGGAGCGAGGAGACCCAGTACTTC.

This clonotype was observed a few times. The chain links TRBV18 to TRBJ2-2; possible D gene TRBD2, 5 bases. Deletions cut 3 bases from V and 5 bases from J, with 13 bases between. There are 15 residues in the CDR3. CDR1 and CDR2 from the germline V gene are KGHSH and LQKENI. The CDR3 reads CASSPTTPVTGELFF. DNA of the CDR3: TGTGCCAGCTCACCGACTACTCCGGTAACCGGGGAGCTGTTTTTT. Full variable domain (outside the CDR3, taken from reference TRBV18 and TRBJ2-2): NAGVMQNPRHLVRRRGQEARLRCSPMKGHSHVYWYRQLPEEGLKFMVYLQKENIIDESGMPKERFSAEFPKEGPSILRIQQVVRGDSAAYFCASSPTTPVTGELFFGEGSRLTVL.

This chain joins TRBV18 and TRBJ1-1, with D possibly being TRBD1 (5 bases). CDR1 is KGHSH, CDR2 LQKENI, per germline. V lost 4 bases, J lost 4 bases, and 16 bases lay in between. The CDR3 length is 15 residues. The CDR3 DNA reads TGTGCCAGCTCACAGGAACAGGTTCGGGGCACTGAAGCTTTCTTT. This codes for CASSQEQVRGTEAFF.

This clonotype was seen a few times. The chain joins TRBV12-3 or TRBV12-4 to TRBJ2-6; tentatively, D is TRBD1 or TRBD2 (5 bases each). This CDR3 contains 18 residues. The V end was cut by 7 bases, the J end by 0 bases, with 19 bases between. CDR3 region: CASTPVGGLSSGANVLTF. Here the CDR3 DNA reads TGTGCCAGCACCCCCGTTGGGGGTTTGAGCTCTGGGGCCAACGTCCTGACTTTC.

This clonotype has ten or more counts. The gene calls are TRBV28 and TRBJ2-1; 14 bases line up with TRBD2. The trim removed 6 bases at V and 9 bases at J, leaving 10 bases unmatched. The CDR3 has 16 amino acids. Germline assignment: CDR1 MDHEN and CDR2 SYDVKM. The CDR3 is CASSSGTSGGRIEQFF. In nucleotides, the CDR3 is TGTGCCAGCAGCTCCGGGACTAGCGGGGGCCGAATTGAGCAGTTCTTC.

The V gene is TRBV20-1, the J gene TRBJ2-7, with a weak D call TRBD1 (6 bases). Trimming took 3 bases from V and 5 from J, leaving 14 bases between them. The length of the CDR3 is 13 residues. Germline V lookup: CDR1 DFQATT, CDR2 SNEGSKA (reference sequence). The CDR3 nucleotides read TGCAGTGCTAGCCGGACAGCGCATGACGAGCAGTACTTC. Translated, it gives CSASRTAHDEQYF.

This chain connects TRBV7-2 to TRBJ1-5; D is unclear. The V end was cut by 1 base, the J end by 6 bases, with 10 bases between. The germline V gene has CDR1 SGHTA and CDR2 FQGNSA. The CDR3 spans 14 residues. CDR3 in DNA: TGTGCCAGCAGCTTAGGCACCGCCGGTCAGCCCCAGCATTTT. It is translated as CASSLGTAGQPQHF. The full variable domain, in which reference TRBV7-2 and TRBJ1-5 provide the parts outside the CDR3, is GAGVSQSPSNKVTEKGKDVELRCDPISGHTALYWYRQSLGQGLEFLIYFQGNSAPDKSGLPSDRFSAERTGGSVSTLTIQRTQQEDSAVYLCASSLGTAGQPQHFGDGTRLSIL.

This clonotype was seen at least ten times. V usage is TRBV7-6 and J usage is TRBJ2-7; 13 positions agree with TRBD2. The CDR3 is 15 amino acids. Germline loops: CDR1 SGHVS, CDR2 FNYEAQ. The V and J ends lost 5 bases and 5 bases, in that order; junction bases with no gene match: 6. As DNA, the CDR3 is TGTGCCAGCAGCGTACTAGCGGGAGGGCCCGACGAGCAGTACTTC. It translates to CASSVLAGGPDEQYF.

The CDR3 region has the DNA TGCAGTGCTAGAGAGGTCACAGGGGGGATGTACGAGCAGTACTTC. The encoded protein is CSAREVTGGMYEQYF. The V gene is TRBV20-1, the J gene TRBJ2-7; 8 nucleotides agree with TRBD1. CDR1 DFQATT and CDR2 SNEGSKA come from the germline V gene (reference sequence). The CDR3 loop spans 15 amino acids. After removal of 0 bases from V and 4 bases from J, the junction contained 8 bases not matched to a gene.

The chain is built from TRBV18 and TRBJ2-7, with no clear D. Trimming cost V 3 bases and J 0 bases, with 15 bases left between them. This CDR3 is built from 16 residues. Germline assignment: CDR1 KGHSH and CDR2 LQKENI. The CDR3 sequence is CASSPLPRSLSYEQYF. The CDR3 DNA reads TGTGCCAGCTCACCCCTCCCGCGCTCTCTCTCCTACGAGCAGTACTTC.

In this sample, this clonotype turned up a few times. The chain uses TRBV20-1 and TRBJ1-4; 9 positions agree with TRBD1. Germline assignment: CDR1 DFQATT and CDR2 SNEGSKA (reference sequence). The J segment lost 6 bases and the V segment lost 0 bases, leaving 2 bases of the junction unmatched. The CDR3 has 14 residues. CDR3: CSAREDRGDEKLFF. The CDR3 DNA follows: TGCAGTGCTAGAGAGGACAGGGGAGATGAAAAACTGTTTTTT.

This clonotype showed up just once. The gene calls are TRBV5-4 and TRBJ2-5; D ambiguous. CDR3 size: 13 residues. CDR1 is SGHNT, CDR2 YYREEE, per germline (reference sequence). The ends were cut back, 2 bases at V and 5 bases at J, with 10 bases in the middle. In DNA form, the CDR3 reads TGTGCCAGCAGCTTATTTTCGGGTGAGACCCAGTACTTC. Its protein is CASSLFSGETQYF.

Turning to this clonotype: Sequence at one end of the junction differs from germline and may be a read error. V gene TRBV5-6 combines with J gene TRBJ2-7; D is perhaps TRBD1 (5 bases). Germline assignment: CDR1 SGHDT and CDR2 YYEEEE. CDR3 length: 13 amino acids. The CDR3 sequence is CVSSLGRVYEQYF. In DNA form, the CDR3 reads TGTGTCAGCAGCCTGGGGCGCGTCTACGAGCAGTACTTC.

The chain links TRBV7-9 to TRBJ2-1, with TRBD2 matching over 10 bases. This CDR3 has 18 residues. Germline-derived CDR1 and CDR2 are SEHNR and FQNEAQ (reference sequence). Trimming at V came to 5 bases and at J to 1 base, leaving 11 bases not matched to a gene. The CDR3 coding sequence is TGTGCCAGCAGCGGAAGAACGATAGCGGGAGGTTCCTACAATGAGCAGTTCTTC. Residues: CASSGRTIAGGSYNEQFF. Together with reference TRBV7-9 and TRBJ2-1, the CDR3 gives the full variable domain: DTGVSQNPRHKITKRGQNVTFRCDPISEHNRLYWYRQTLGQGPEFLTYFQNEAQLEKSRLLSDRFSAERPKGSFSTLEIQRTEQGDSAMYLCASSGRTIAGGSYNEQFFGPGTRLTVL.

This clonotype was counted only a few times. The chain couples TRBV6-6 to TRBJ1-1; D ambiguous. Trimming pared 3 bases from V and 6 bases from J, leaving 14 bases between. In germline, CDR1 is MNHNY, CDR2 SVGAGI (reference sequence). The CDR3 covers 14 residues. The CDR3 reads CASSYTDRRPEAFF. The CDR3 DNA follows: TGTGCCAGCAGTTATACCGACCGTAGGCCTGAAGCTTTCTTT.

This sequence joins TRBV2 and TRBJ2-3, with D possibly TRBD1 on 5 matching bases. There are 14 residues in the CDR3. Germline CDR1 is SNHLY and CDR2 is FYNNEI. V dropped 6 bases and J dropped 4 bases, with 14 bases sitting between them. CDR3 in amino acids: CASRLQGGADTQYF. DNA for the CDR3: TGTGCCAGCAGACTTCAGGGTGGCGCAGATACGCAGTATTTT.

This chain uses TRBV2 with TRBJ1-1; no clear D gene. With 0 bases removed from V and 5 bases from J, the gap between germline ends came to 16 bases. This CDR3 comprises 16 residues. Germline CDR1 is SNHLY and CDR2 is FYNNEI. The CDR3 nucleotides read TGTGCCAGCAGTGAAGCAGAAATCCTCATTGGTACTGAAGCTTTCTTT. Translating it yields CASSEAEILIGTEAFF.

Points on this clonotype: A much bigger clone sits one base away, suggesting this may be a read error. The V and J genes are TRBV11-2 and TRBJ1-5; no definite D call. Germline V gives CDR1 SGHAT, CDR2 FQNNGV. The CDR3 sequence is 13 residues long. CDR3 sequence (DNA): TGTGTCAGCAGCCGCCTTAGCAATCAGCCCCAGCATTTT. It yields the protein CVSSRLSNQPQHF.

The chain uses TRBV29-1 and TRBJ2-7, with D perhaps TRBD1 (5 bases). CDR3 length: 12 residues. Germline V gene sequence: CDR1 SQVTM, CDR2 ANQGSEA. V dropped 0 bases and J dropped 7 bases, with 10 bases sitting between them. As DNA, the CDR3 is TGCAGCGTTGAAGATCTTAAGGGGGAGCAGTACTTC. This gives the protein CSVEDLKGEQYF.

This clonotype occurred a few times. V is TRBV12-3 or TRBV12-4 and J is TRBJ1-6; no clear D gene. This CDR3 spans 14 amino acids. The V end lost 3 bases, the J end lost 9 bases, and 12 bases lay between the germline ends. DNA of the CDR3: TGTGCCAGCAGTTTCAACCTCGGAGGTTCACCCCTCCACTTT. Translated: CASSFNLGGSPLHF.

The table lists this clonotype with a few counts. The chain's CDR3 is CASSEIFGQVETQYF. CDR3 DNA sequence: TGTGCCAGCAGTGAAATCTTCGGACAGGTCGAGACCCAGTACTTC. The gene calls are TRBV2 and TRBJ2-5, with TRBD1 matching over 7 bases. Unmatched junction bases numbered 8, after V lost 2 bases and J lost 5 bases. The germline V gene has CDR1 SNHLY and CDR2 FYNNEI. The CDR3 runs to 15 residues.

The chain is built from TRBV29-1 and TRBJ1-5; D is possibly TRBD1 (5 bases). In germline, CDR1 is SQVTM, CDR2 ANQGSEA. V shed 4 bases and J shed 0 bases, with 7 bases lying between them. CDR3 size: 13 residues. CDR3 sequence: CSVGGYSNQPQHF. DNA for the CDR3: TGCAGCGTTGGGGGGTATAGCAATCAGCCCCAGCATTTT.